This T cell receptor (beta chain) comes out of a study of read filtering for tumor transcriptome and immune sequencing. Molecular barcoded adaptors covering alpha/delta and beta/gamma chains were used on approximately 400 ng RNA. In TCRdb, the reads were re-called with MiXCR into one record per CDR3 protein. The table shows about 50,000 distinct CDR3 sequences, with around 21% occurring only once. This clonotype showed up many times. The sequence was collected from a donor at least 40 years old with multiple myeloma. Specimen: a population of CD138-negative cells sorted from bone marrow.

CDR3 region: CASRGQGYEKLFF. In DNA, the CDR3 is TGTGCCAGCAGGGGACAGGGCTACGAAAAACTGTTTTTT. The chain employs TRBV25-1 and TRBJ1-4, with 9 bases identical to TRBD1. Germline V lookup: CDR1 MGHDK, CDR2 SYGVNS. The V gene end was trimmed by 6 bases and the J gene end by 8 bases; junction bases not matched to a gene: 4. This CDR3 has 13 residues.